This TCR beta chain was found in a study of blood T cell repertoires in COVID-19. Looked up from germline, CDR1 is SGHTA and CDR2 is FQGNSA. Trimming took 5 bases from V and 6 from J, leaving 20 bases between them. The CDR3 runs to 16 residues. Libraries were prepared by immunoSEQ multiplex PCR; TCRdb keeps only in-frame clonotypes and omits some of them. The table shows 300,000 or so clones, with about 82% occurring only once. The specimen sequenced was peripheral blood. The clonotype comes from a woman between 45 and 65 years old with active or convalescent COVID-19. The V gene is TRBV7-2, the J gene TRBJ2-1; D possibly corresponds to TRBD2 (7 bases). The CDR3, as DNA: TGTGCCAGCAGCCTCCATCGCGGGGGCGTTAGCAATGAGCAGTTCTTC. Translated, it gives CASSLHRGGVSNEQFF.